Below, 30 T cell receptor beta chains from the same sample are listed, as sequenced in a study of CD8+ T cells in alopecia areata. RNA extraction was followed by reverse transcription into cDNA, which acted as the sequencing template. The table came from immunoSEQ multiplex PCR; TCRdb's copy has only in-frame clones and leaves some out. The sample consists of fewer than 250,000 clones, under 70% of them appearing once. As for treatment: oral pan-JAK inhibitor, 5-10 mg twice daily. Sample: CD4+ T cells sorted from blood, taken at week 4, from a patient treated with tofacitinib. These receptor sequences come from a human donor with alopecia areata.

This clone was recorded once. The V and J genes are TRBV30 and TRBJ1-5; possible D gene TRBD1, 5 bases. The CDR3 runs to 13 residues. Germline V gives CDR1 GTSNPN, CDR2 SVGIG (reference sequence). Trimming pared 0 bases from V and 7 bases from J, leaving 10 bases between. The CDR3 sequence: CAWSVGGIQPQHF. The CDR3 DNA reads TGTGCCTGGAGTGTTGGGGGGATCCAGCCCCAGCATTTT.

This clone was found once. V gene TRBV4-1 combines with J gene TRBJ2-1; 11 bases align to TRBD2. The length of the CDR3 is 17 residues. V shed 4 bases, J shed 6 bases, and the junction held 11 bases outside the gene matches. Looked up from germline, CDR1 is MGHRA and CDR2 is YSYEKL. CDR3 sequence: CASSRVNLAGGPNEQFF. CDR3 nucleotides: TGCGCCAGCAGCCGCGTAAATCTAGCGGGGGGCCCCAATGAGCAGTTCTTC.

The rearrangement links TRBV29-1 to TRBJ1-1; 7 nucleotides line up with TRBD1. This CDR3 region has 11 residues. Trimming took 3 bases from V and 10 from J; bases not matched to a gene: 5. CDR1 and CDR2 from the germline V gene are SQVTM and ANQGSEA. DNA of the CDR3: TGCAGCGTTGAGGGGACAGCGGGAGCTTTCTTT. Protein product: CSVEGTAGAFF.

This chain uses TRBV27 with TRBJ2-5, with D unclear. This CDR3 is 13 amino acids long. Germline CDR1 and CDR2: MNHEY and SMNVEV (reference sequence). Trimming removed 8 bases from V and 4 bases from J, with 14 bases in between. CDR3 sequence (DNA): TGTGCCAGCTCCCTAGGTCCCGGAGAGACCCAGTACTTC. It encodes CASSLGPGETQYF.

Only a few counts were recorded for this clone. The chain combines TRBV2 with TRBJ2-5; D ambiguous. Per germline, CDR1 SNHLY and CDR2 FYNNEI. There are 12 residues in the CDR3. Deletions cut 4 bases from V and 5 bases from J, with 8 bases between. CDR3 sequence: CASSGYSETQYF. CDR3 nucleotide sequence: TGTGCCAGCAGTGGCTATAGCGAGACCCAGTACTTC.

Only one count was recorded for this clone. This chain connects TRBV5-1 to TRBJ2-5; 7 bases line up with TRBD2. The CDR3 covers 16 residues. Germline CDR1 is SGHRS and CDR2 is YFSETQ. J lost 5 bases, V lost 3 bases, and 13 bases had no gene match. In nucleotides, the CDR3 is TGCGCCAGCAGCTGGGGAAGCGGGGACCCGAAGGAGACCCAGTACTTC. Its protein product is CASSWGSGDPKETQYF.

This chain connects TRBV4-1 to TRBJ1-5; no definite D call. V lost 2 bases and J lost 4, with 6 bases in between. In germline, CDR1 is MGHRA, CDR2 YSYEKL. The CDR3 spans 13 residues. Here the CDR3 DNA reads TGCGCCAGCAGCCAAAGGAGTAATCAGCCCCAGCATTTT. The encoded protein is CASSQRSNQPQHF.

This clone was picked up a small number of times. This sequence joins TRBV9 and TRBJ2-1; TRBD2 aligns across 11 bases. CDR1 is SGDLS, CDR2 YYNGEE, per germline. This CDR3 has 16 residues. The junction had 7 bases not matched to a gene; V was cut back by 0 bases and J by 8 bases. The CDR3 here is CASSVVPTSGVYEQFF. CDR3 in DNA: TGTGCCAGCAGCGTAGTTCCGACTAGCGGGGTCTATGAGCAGTTCTTC.

In this sample, this clone turned up a few times. The V gene is TRBV4-2, the J gene TRBJ2-2; the match to TRBD2 covers 7 bases. Germline V gene data show CDR1 as LGHNA and CDR2 as YNFKEQ. This CDR3 is 18 amino acids long. Unmatched junction bases numbered 11, after V lost 0 bases and J lost 4 bases. The CDR3: CASSQDIRLADRTGELFF. CDR3 nucleotides: TGTGCCAGCAGCCAAGATATAAGGCTAGCGGACCGCACCGGGGAGCTGTTTTTT.

V is TRBV30 and J is TRBJ1-2; D unclear. V was cut by 3 bases and J by 3 bases, with 5 bases left in between. The CDR3 spans 11 residues. Per germline, CDR1 GTSNPN and CDR2 SVGIG (reference sequence). CDR3 DNA: TGTGCCTGGAGAAGCTACTATGGCTACACCTTC. Translating gives CAWRSYYGYTF.

V and J are TRBV4-2 and TRBJ2-7, with D possibly matching TRBD2 (6 bases). The V gene's germline CDR1 is LGHNA and CDR2 YNFKEQ. Trimming took 0 bases from V and 0 from J, leaving 15 bases between them. The CDR3 contains 17 residues. The CDR3: CASSQEALAAYSYEQYF. The CDR3 nucleotides are TGTGCCAGCAGCCAAGAGGCTTTAGCGGCCTACTCCTACGAGCAGTACTTC.

The chain couples TRBV4-3 to TRBJ2-1; the D gene is possibly TRBD1 (6 bases). The CDR3 extends over 16 amino acids. V was pared by 5 bases and J by 7 bases, with 21 bases between. CDR1 and CDR2 from the germline V gene are LGHNA and YSLEER. CDR3 in amino acids: CASSYREQGAGNEQFF. CDR3 nucleotide sequence: TGCGCCAGCAGCTACAGGGAGCAGGGCGCGGGTAATGAGCAGTTCTTC.

The chain recombines TRBV30 with TRBJ2-4; D is perhaps TRBD1 (6 bases). The CDR3 contains 15 residues. V shed 2 bases and J shed 0 bases, with 11 bases lying between them. From germline, CDR1 is GTSNPN and CDR2 SVGIG (reference sequence). Here the CDR3 DNA reads TGTGCCTGGAGTAGGGCAGGGGTAGCCAAAAACATTCAGTACTTC. This encodes CAWSRAGVAKNIQYF. Using reference TRBV30 and TRBJ2-4 for the parts outside the CDR3, the full variable domain is SQTIHQWPATLVQPVGSPLSLECTVEGTSNPNLYWYRQAAGRGLQLLFYSVGIGQISSEVPQNLSASRPQDRQFILSSKKLLLSDSGFYLCAWSRAGVAKNIQYFGAGTRLSVL.

This clone was seen more than once but under ten times. The V call is TRBV19, the J call TRBJ2-2; D is undetermined. Between the trimmed V and J ends, which lost 5 bases and 6 bases, there was a span of 7 bases. CDR3 length equals 12 residues. Germline values: CDR1 LNHDA, CDR2 SQIVND (reference sequence). The CDR3 coding sequence is TGTGCCAGTAGTCTCTTTCCCGGGGAGCTGTTTTTT. It encodes CASSLFPGELFF.

The gene calls are TRBV30 and TRBJ1-2; D is undetermined. The CDR3 contains 13 residues. Trimming pared 2 bases from V and 4 bases from J, leaving 11 bases between. From germline, CDR1 is GTSNPN and CDR2 SVGIG (reference sequence). CDR3 in DNA: TGTGCCTGGAGTCGGACCGAGGGCTATGGCTACACCTTC. This encodes CAWSRTEGYGYTF.

The V and J genes are TRBV29-1 and TRBJ1-1, with D possibly TRBD1 on 6 matching bases. V dropped 6 bases and J dropped 5 bases, with 19 bases sitting between them. The CDR3 contains 14 residues. Germline V gene data show CDR1 as SQVTM and CDR2 as ANQGSEA. The CDR3 loop is CSVSHKLQGTEAFF. For the CDR3, the DNA is TGCAGCGTCTCCCATAAACTACAGGGAACTGAAGCTTTCTTT.

This clone was detected a few times. CDR3 in amino acids: CSVADRPYQETQYF. In DNA form, the CDR3 reads TGCAGCGTTGCTGACAGACCTTACCAAGAGACCCAGTACTTC. The chain has TRBV29-1 and TRBJ2-5; D is possibly TRBD1 (5 bases). The CDR3 length is 14 residues. Trimming stripped 4 bases from V and 0 bases from J, with 12 bases between. CDR1 and CDR2 (germline): SQVTM, ANQGSEA.

This clone was seen once. The J gene is TRBJ2-2, the V gene TRBV9; 8 bases match TRBD1. V was pared by 4 bases and J by 5 bases, with 10 bases of the junction left unmatched. CDR1 is SGDLS and CDR2 is YYNGEE in the germline V gene. The CDR3 has 16 residues. CDR3 sequence reads: CASSPPRQGFTGELFF. The CDR3 DNA reads as TGTGCCAGCAGCCCCCCGAGACAGGGGTTTACCGGGGAGCTGTTTTTT.

This clone was counted once. This chain connects TRBV4-3 to TRBJ1-4; no definite D call. The CDR3 has 15 residues. Per germline, CDR1 LGHNA and CDR2 YSLEER. V shed 0 bases and J shed 4 bases, with 9 bases lying between them. As DNA, the CDR3 is TGCGCCAGCAGCCAAGATTACATGGGTAATGAAAAACTGTTTTTT. It specifies CASSQDYMGNEKLFF.

The rearrangement uses TRBV4-2 and TRBJ2-3; 11 bases map to TRBD2. This CDR3 spans 17 amino acids. Germline CDR1 reads LGHNA; CDR2 reads YNFKEQ. Trimming cost V 1 base and J 6 bases; bases outside gene matches: 9. Written as DNA, the CDR3 is TGTGCCAGCAGCCAAGTTAAGACTAGCGGGGACCGGGATACGCAGTATTTT. It translates to CASSQVKTSGDRDTQYF.

This chain joins TRBV29-1 and TRBJ1-5; D is unclear. Germline CDR1 and CDR2: SQVTM and ANQGSEA. The CDR3 totals 13 residues. V dropped 5 bases and J dropped 5 bases, with 13 bases sitting between them. CDR3 sequence reads: CSVTWAFDQPQHF. In nucleotides, the CDR3 is TGCAGCGTTACTTGGGCCTTTGATCAGCCCCAGCATTTT.

The CDR3 nucleotides are TGTGCCTGGAGTCGGGGACAGGGAGACACCGGGGAGCTGTTTTTT. It specifies CAWSRGQGDTGELFF. V usage is TRBV30 and J usage is TRBJ2-2; TRBD1 aligns across 9 bases. After removal of 2 bases from V and 3 bases from J, the junction contained 4 bases not matched to a gene. The germline gives CDR1 GTSNPN, CDR2 SVGIG (reference sequence). The CDR3 covers 15 residues.

Of note for this clone: This CDR3 is also generated by other DNA sequences in the sample. The V gene is TRBV18, the J gene TRBJ2-3, with D unresolved. Germline V CDR1 and CDR2: KGHSH, LQKENI. CDR3 length: 11 residues. Trimming took off 3 bases at V and 2 bases at J, with 0 bases between the two ends. The CDR3 DNA reads TGTGCCAGCTCACCCACAGATACGCAGTATTTT. It codes for CASSPTDTQYF.

In its sample, this clone was seen a few times. At the DNA level, this CDR3 is encoded by other sequences in the same sample as well. This rearrangement joins TRBV2 to TRBJ1-5; D not resolved. The V gene lost 6 bases and the J gene lost 0 bases, with 6 bases spanning the gap. This CDR3 contains 13 residues. Germline assignment: CDR1 SNHLY and CDR2 FYNNEI. CDR3 DNA: TGTGCCAGCAGGAGGGATAGCAATCAGCCCCAGCATTTT. Translating it yields CASRRDSNQPQHF.

Only a few counts were recorded for this clone. The chain is built from TRBV5-1 and TRBJ1-6; D may be TRBD1 (5 bases). Germline V gene sequence: CDR1 SGHRS, CDR2 YFSETQ. This CDR3 spans 14 amino acids. V gave up 0 bases and J gave up 9 bases, with 10 bases separating them. CDR3 nucleotides: TGCGCCAGCAGCTTGGGCAGGGTTGGTTCACCCCTCCACTTT. Its protein product is CASSLGRVGSPLHF.

This clone was seen a single time. The V call is TRBV29-1, the J call TRBJ1-1; maybe TRBD1 (5 bases). This CDR3 spans 14 amino acids. V lost 2 bases and J 3 bases, leaving 13 bases between the germline ends. Germline assignment: CDR1 SQVTM and CDR2 ANQGSEA. The CDR3 DNA is TGCAGCGTTGAACTAAGGGGCAGTTACACTGAAGCTTTCTTT. This codes for CSVELRGSYTEAFF.

The V and J genes are TRBV29-1 and TRBJ2-5; D possibly matches TRBD1 or TRBD2 (5 bases each). Germline CDR1 is SQVTM and CDR2 is ANQGSEA. CDR3 length: 14 amino acids. Trimming took 4 bases from V and 1 from J, leaving 13 bases between them. CDR3 nucleotides: TGCAGCGTTGGGGGGACCGAAACCCAAGAGACCCAGTACTTC. Protein: CSVGGTETQETQYF.

In this sample, this clone turned up a few times. The chain has TRBV6-4 and TRBJ1-5; D is ambiguous. The CDR3 covers 13 residues. The V gene lost 5 bases and the J gene lost 5 bases, with 10 bases spanning the gap. The germline V gene encodes CDR1 MRHNA and CDR2 SNTAGT. CDR3 protein: CASSQEVHQPQHF. The CDR3 nucleotides read TGTGCCAGCAGTCAGGAGGTGCATCAGCCCCAGCATTTT.

The rearrangement joins TRBV27 to TRBJ1-5, with 10 bases fitting TRBD1. Germline CDR1 MNHEY, CDR2 SMNVEV (reference sequence). CDR3 length: 12 amino acids. The junction had 3 bases not matched to a gene; V was cut back by 9 bases and J by 7 bases. CDR3 sequence: CASRDRGQPQHF. For the CDR3, the DNA is TGTGCCAGTCGGGACAGGGGACAGCCCCAGCATTTT.

The chain employs TRBV29-1 and TRBJ2-1, with TRBD1 identical over 9 bases. There are 13 residues in the CDR3. Germline loops: CDR1 SQVTM, CDR2 ANQGSEA. J lost 5 bases, V lost 4 bases, and 3 bases had no gene match. CDR3 coding DNA: TGCAGCGTTGGGGACAGGGTTCACAATGAGCAGTTCTTC. This encodes CSVGDRVHNEQFF.